The clone carrying this T cell receptor (beta chain) was observed a single time. The antigen is not known. The source of the sample is a study of OX40 agonist ivuxolimab in advanced cancers. The method was immunoSEQ multiplex PCR; TCRdb's version includes in-frame clones alone and lacks a portion of them. Here the sample spans some 28,000 clones, around 85% being singletons. With baseline, cycle 4 day 1, and cycle 7 day 1 as timepoints, blood was sampled. This CDR3 has 14 amino acids. V lost 4 bases and J 6 bases, leaving 13 bases between the germline ends. The germline gives CDR1 MGHDK, CDR2 SYGVNS. Study observations and caveats: More expanded clones were seen, on average, in CD8+ T cells than in CD4+. Some of the nonresponding patients also showed low levels of normalized T-cell clonal expansion.

This TCR came from an adult with an advanced solid tumor such as melanoma, head and neck, liver or kidney cancer. The V gene is TRBV25-1, the J gene TRBJ1-5; D is perhaps TRBD1 (5 bases). Specimen: CD4+ or CD8+ T cells sorted from blood, collected in a trial of the OX40 agonist ivuxolimab. The CDR3 nucleotides are TGTGCCAGCAGTGCGGGTCCCGGGGGTCAGCCCCAGCATTTT. Its translation is CASSAGPGGQPQHF.